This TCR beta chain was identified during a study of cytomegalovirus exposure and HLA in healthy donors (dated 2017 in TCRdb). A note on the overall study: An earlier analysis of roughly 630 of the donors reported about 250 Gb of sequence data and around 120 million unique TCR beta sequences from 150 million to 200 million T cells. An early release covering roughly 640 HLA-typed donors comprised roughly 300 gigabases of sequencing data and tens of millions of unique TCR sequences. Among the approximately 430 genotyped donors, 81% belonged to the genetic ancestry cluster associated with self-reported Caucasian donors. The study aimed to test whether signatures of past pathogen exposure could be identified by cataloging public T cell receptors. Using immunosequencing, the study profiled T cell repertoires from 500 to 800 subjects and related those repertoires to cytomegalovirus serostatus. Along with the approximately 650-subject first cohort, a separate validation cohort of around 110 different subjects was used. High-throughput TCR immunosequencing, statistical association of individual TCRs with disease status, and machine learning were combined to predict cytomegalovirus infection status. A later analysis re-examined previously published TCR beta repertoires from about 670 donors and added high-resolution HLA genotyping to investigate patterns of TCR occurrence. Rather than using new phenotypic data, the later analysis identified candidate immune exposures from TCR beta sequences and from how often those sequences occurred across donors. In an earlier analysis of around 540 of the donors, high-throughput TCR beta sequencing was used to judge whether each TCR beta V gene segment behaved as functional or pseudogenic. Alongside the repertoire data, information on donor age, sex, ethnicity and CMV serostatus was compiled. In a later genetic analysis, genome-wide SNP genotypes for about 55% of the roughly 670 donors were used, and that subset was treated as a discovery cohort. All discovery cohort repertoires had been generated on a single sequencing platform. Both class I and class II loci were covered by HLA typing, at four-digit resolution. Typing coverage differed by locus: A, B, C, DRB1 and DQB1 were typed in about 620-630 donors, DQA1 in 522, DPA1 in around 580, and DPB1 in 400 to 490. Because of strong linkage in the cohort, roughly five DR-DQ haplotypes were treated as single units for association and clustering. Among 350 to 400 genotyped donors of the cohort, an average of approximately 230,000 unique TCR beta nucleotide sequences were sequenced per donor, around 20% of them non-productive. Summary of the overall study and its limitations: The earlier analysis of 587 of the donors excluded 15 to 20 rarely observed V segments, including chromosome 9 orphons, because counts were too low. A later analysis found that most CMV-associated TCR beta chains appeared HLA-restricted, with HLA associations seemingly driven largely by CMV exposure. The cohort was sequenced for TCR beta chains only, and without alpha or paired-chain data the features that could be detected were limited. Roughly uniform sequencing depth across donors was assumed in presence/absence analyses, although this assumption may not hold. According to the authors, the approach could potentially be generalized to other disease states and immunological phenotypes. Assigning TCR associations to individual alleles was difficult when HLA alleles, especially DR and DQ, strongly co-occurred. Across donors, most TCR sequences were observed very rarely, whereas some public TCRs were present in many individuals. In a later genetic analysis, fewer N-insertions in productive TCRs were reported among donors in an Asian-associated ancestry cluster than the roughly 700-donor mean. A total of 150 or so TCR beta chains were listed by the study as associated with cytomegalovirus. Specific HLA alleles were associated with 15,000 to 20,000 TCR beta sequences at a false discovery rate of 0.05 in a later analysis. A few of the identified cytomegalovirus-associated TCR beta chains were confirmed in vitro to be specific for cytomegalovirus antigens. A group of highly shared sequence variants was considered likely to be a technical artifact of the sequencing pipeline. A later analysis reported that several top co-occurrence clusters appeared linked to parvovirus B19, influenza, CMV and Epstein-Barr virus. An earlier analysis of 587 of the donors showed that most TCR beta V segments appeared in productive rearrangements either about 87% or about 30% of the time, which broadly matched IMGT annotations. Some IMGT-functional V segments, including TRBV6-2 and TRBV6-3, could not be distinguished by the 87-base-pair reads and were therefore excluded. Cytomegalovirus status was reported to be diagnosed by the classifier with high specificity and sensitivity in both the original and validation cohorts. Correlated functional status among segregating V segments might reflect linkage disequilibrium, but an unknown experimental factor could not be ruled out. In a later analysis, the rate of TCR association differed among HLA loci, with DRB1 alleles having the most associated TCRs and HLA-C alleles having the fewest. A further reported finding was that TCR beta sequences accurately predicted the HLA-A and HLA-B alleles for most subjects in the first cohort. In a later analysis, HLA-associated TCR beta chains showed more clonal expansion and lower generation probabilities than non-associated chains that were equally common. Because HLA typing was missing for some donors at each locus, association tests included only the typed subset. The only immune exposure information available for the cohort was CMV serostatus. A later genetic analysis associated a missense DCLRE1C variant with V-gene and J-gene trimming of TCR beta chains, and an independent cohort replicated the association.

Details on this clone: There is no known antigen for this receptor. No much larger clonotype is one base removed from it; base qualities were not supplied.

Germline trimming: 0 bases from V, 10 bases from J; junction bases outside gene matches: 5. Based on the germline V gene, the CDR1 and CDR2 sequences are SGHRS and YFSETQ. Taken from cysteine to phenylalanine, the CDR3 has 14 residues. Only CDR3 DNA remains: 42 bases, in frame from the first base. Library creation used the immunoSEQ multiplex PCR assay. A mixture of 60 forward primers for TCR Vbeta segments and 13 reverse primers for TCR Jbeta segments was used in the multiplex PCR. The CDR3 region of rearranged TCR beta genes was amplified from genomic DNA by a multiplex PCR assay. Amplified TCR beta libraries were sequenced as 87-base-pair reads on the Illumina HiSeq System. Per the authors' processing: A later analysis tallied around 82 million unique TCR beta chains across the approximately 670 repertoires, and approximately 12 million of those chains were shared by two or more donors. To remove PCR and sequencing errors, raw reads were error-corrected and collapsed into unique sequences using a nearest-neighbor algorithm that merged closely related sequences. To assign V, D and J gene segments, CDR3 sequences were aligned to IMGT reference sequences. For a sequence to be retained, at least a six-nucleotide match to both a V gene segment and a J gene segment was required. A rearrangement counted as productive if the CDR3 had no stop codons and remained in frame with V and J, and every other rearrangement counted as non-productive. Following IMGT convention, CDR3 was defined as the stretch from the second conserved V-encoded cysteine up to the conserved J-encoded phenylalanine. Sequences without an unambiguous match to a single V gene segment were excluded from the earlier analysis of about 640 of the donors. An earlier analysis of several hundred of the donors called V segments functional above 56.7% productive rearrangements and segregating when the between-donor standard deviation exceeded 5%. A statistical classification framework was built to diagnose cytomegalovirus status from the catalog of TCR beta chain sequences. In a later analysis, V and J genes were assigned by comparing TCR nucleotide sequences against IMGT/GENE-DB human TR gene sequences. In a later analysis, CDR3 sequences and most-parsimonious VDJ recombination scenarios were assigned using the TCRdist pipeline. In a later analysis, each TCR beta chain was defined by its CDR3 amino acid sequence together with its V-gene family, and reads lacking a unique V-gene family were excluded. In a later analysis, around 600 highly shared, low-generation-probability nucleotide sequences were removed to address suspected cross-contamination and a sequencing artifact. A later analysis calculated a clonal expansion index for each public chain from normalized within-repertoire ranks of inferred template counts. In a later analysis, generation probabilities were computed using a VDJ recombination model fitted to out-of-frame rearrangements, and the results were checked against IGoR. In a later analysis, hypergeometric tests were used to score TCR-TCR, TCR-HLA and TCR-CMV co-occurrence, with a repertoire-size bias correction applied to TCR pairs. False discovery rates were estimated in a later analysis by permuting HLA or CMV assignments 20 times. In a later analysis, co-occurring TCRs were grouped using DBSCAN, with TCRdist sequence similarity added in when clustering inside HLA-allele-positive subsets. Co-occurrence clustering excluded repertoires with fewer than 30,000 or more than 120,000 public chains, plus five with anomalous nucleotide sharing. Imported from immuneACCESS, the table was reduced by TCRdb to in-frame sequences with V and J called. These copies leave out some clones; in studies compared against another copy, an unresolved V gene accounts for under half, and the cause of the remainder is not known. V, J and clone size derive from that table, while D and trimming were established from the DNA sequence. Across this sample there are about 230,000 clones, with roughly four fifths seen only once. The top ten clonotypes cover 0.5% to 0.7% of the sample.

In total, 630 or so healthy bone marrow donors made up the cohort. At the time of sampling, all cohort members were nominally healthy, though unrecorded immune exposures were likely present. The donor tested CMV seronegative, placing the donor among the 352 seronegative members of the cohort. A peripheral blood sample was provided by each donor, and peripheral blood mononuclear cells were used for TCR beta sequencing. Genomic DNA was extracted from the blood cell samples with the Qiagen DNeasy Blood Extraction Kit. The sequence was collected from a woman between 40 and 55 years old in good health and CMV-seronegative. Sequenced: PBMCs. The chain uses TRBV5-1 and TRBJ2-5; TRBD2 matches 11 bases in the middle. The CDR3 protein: CASSLETSGGLQYF. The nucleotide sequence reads TGCGCCAGCAGCTTGGAAACTAGCGGGGGCCTCCAGTACTTC.